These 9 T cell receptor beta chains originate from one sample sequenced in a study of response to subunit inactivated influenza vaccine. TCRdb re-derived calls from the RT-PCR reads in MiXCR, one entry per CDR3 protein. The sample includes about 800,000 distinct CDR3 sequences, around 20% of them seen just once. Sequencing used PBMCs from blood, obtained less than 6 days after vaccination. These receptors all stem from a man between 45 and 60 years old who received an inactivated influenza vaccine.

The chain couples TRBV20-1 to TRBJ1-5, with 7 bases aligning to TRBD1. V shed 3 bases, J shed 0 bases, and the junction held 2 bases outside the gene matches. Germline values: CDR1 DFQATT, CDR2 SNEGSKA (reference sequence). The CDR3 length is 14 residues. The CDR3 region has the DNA TGCAGTGCTAGTAGACAGGGTAGCAATCAGCCCCAGCATTTT. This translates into CSASRQGSNQPQHF.

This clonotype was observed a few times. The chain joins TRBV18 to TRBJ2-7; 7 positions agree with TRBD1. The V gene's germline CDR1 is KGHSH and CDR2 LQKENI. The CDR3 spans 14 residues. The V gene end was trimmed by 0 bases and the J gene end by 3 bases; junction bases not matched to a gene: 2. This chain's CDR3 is CASSPPGQNYEQYF. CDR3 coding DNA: TGTGCCAGCTCACCACCGGGACAGAACTACGAGCAGTACTTC.

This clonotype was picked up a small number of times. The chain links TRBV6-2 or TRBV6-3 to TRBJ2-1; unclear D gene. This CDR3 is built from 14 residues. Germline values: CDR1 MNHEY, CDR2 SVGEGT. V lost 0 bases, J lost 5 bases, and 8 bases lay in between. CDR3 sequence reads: CASSYSSRHNEQFF. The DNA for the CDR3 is TGTGCCAGCAGTTACTCTTCGCGTCACAATGAGCAGTTCTTC.

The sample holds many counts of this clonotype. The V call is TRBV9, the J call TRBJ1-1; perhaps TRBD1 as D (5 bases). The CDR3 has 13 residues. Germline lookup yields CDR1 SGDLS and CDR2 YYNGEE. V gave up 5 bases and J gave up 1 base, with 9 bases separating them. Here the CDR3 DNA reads TGTGCCAGCAGTGTAACAGGGAACACTGAAGCTTTCTTT. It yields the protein CASSVTGNTEAFF.

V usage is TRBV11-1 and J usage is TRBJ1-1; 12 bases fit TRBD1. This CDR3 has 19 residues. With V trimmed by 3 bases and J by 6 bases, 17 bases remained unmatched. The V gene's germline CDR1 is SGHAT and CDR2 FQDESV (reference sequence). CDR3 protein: CASSFPWPGQGARNAEAFF. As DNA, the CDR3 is TGTGCCAGCAGCTTCCCCTGGCCGGGACAGGGGGCTAGGAATGCTGAAGCTTTCTTT.

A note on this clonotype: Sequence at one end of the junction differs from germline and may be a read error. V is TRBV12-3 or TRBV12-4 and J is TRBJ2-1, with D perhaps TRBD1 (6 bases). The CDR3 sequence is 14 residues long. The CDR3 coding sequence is TGTGCCAGCACTTTACAGGGATCCTACAATGAGCAGTTCTTC. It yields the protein CASTLQGSYNEQFF.

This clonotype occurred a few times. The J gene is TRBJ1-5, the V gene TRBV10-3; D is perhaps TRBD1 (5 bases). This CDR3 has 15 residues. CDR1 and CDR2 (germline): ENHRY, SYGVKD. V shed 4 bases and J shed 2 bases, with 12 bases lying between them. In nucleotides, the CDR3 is TGTGCCATCAGTGGAGCCAGGGCGGGCAATCAGCCCCAGCATTTT. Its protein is CAISGARAGNQPQHF.

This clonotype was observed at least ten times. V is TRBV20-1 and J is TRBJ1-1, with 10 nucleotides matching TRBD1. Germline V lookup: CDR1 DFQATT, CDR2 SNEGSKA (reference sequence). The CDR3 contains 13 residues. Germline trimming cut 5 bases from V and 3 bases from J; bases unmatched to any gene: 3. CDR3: CSAWDRGHTEAFF. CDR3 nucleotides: TGCAGTGCTTGGGACAGGGGCCACACTGAAGCTTTCTTT.

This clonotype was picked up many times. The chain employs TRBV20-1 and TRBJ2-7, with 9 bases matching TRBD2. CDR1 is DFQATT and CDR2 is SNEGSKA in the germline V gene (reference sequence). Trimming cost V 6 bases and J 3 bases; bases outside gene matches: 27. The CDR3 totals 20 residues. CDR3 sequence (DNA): TGCAGTGCCAGTTTGGGGTGGGTTAGCGGGAGATATTTGGGAAACTACGAGCAGTACTTC. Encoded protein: CSASLGWVSGRYLGNYEQYF.